A selection of T cell receptor beta chains follows, all from one sample in a study of T-cell memory formation after mild COVID-19. In TCRdb, the 5' RACE reads were re-called with MiXCR into one record per CDR3 protein. Among about 270,000 distinct CDR3 sequences, approximately 15% were seen once, and the ten largest hold over 2%. The sample comprised PBMCs or a T cell subset sorted from them (not recorded which). Every receptor here comes from an adult woman who had mild COVID-19 (a few samples of this study predate the infection). Cell type and time point are not known. The CDR3 runs from the conserved cysteine through the conserved F or W. D genes are given only for firm matches. Only part of the rows carry a size: once, few, many, or a class if the clone is expanded.

d_gene	j_gene	abundance	v_gene	CDR3aa	CDR3nt
NA	TRBJ1-1	NA	TRBV11-2	CASSYVADSFEAFF	TGTGCCAGCAGCTATGTCGCGGACTCATTTGAAGCTTTCTTT
NA	TRBJ2-3	NA	TRBV3-1	CASSQGVLDTQYF	TGTGCCAGCAGCCAAGGCGTTTTAGATACGCAGTATTTT
NA	TRBJ2-1	few	TRBV6-5	CASSARGGTYNEQFF	TGTGCCAGCAGTGCGAGGGGGGGGACCTACAATGAGCAGTTCTTC
NA	TRBJ2-3	few	TRBV7-6	CASRARVTDTQYF	TGTGCCAGCAGGGCTAGAGTCACAGATACGCAGTATTTT
TRBD2	TRBJ2-3	NA	TRBV7-9	CASSERGRADTQYF	TGTGCCAGCAGCGAGCGGGGGCGCGCAGATACGCAGTATTTT
NA	TRBJ2-2	NA	TRBV5-1	CASSLERTLNTGELFF	TGCGCCAGCAGCCTGGAGCGGACCCTGAACACCGGGGAGCTGTTTTTT
TRBD1	TRBJ1-1	NA	TRBV28	CASRFPSGQGEAFF	TGTGCCAGCAGATTTCCCTCGGGACAGGGTGAAGCTTTCTTT
TRBD1	TRBJ2-7	NA	TRBV25-1	CASSDRGSYEQYF	TGTGCCAGCAGTGACAGGGGGTCCTACGAGCAGTACTTC
NA	TRBJ2-7	few	TRBV12-3/TRBV12-4	CASSYVYEQYF	TGTGCCAGCAGCTACGTATACGAGCAGTACTTC
NA	TRBJ1-4	few	TRBV7-8	CASSVGHNEKLFF	TGTGCCAGCAGTGTGGGCCATAATGAAAAACTGTTTTTT
TRBD2	TRBJ2-7	few	TRBV5-1	CASSSHRTSGSLREQYF	TGCGCCAGCAGCTCCCACCGGACTAGCGGGAGTCTACGGGAGCAGTACTTC
NA	TRBJ2-3	few	TRBV20-1	CSARGGDEYSTDTQYF	TGCAGTGCTAGAGGCGGGGACGAATATAGCACAGATACGCAGTATTTT
NA	TRBJ2-7	NA	TRBV12-3/TRBV12-4	CASHSWGDHEQYF	TGTGCCAGCCATTCTTGGGGGGACCACGAGCAGTACTTC
TRBD1	TRBJ1-1	few	TRBV30	CAWSVSGQGHAFF	TGTGCCTGGAGTGTCTCGGGACAGGGGCACGCTTTCTTT
NA	TRBJ1-1	many	TRBV5-1	CASSSAQGNTEAFF	TGCGCCAGCAGCTCGGCGCAGGGGAACACTGAAGCTTTCTTT
TRBD2	TRBJ2-3	few	TRBV24-1	CATSTRGGRGTQYF	TGTGCCACCAGTACCCGGGGAGGGAGAGGTACGCAGTATTTT
NA	TRBJ1-5	NA	TRBV6-6	CASRQGLVSNQPQHF	TGTGCCAGCAGACAGGGTTTGGTAAGCAATCAGCCCCAGCATTTT
TRBD2	TRBJ2-7	NA	TRBV4-2	CASSPTGTSTYEQYF	TGTGCCAGCAGCCCGACGGGGACTAGCACCTACGAGCAGTACTTC